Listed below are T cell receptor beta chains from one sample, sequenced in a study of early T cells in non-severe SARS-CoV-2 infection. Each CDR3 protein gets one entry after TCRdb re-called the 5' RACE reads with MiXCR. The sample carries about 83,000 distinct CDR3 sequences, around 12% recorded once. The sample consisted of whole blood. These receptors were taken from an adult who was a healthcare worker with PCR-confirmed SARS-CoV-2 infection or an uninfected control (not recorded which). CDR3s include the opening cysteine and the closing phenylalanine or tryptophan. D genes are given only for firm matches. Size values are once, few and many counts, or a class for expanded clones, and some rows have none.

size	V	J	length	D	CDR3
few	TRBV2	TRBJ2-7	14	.	CASSRDIGSYEQYF
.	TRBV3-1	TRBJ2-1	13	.	CASSQDWASEQFF
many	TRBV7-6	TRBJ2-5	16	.	CASSSQRGAVQETQYF
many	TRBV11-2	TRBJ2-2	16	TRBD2	CASSASGRGGTGELFF
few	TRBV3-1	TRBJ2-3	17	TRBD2	CASSQRKSSGSTDTQYF
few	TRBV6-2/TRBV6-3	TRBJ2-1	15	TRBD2	CASSLTSRSYNEQFF
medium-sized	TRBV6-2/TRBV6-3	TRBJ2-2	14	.	CASSATSSTGELFF
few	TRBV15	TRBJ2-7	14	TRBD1	CATRETGSPYEQYF
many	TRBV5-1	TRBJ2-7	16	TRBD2	CASSLALAGFEGEQYF
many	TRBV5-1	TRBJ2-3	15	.	CASSFAAGSTDTQYF
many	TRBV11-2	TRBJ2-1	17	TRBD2	CASSLAKLAGGYNEQFF
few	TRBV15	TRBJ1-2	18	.	CATSREFGGKPPIYGYTF
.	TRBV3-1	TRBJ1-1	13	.	CASSQIAGTEAFF
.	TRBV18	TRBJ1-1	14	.	CASSPLVMNTEAFF
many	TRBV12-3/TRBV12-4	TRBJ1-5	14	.	CASRRTEGNQPQHF
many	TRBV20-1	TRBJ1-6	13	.	CSAAETNNSPLHF
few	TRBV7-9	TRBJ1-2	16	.	CASSLPSYEFNYGYTF
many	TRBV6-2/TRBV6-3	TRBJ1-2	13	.	CASAREGGYGYTF
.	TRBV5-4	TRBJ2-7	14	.	CASSLARAGYEQYF
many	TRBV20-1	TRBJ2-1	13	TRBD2	CSALTSGSNEQFF
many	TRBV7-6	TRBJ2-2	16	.	CASSLEVAANTGELFF
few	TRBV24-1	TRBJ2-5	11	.	CATGDGETQYF
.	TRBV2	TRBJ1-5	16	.	CASRLDLQGASQPQHF
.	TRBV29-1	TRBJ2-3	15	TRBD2	CSVRGLAGRTDTQYF